These 2 T cell receptor beta chains originate from one sample sequenced in a study of blood T cell repertoires in COVID-19. Profiled with immunoSEQ multiplex PCR; TCRdb holds only in-frame clones, not every one. This sample carries 130,000 or so clones, more than 70% of them seen once, and the ten largest clones take over 1.5%. Sequenced: peripheral blood. Every receptor here comes from a human donor in a cohort sampled during active COVID-19.

This chain uses TRBV20-1 with TRBJ2-7; possibly TRBD2 for D (5 bases). Trimming cost V 5 bases and J 6 bases, with 14 bases left between them. Germline CDR1 is DFQATT and CDR2 is SNEGSKA (reference sequence). The CDR3 loop spans 12 amino acids. CDR3 amino acids: CSAGGSQSEQYF. The CDR3 nucleotides are TGCAGTGCTGGTGGGAGTCAGTCCGAGCAGTACTTC.

This chain uses TRBV10-3 with TRBJ2-3, with TRBD2 matching 10 bases. Germline values: CDR1 ENHRY, CDR2 SYGVKD. Trimming at V came to 6 bases and at J to 0 bases, leaving 3 bases not matched to a gene. The CDR3 consists of 15 residues. The CDR3 here is CAIRGAGGSTDTQYF. In nucleotides, the CDR3 is TGTGCCATCAGGGGAGCGGGGGGGAGCACAGATACGCAGTATTTT.